This TCR beta chain was captured in a study of glioma-infiltrating T cells. This CDR3 region has 15 residues. Germline trimming cut 8 bases from V and 3 bases from J; bases unmatched to any gene: 8. The iRepertoire nested amplicon-rescue multiplex PCR amplified TCR alpha and beta CDR3s from RNA. MiXCR, run by TCRdb on the multiplex PCR reads, gives a single entry per CDR3 protein. The sample records more than 350,000 distinct CDR3 sequences, roughly two fifths being singletons. Sequencing was carried out using glioma tissue, nonneoplastic brain tissue, or PBMCs (not recorded which). This clonotype was sampled from a human donor with low-grade glioma or glioblastoma, undergoing nonglioma brain surgery, or in good health (not recorded which). The chain recombines TRBV12-3 or TRBV12-4 with TRBJ2-1; TRBD2 matches 9 bases. CDR3 in DNA: TGTGCCAGCCGGAACCGACTAGCGGTCTACAATGAGCAGTTCTTC. It yields the protein CASRNRLAVYNEQFF.